The clone carrying this T cell receptor beta chain has a count of ten or more. This entry comes from a study of regulatory T cells in long-lasting Graves disease. Time point denoted: newly diagnosed GD, antithyroid drugs for less than 3 months. After RNA was extracted from PBMCs, the TCR library was made from it. Nine milliliters of peripheral blood were taken and placed in EDTA tubes. Germline values: CDR1 MNHEY, CDR2 SMNVEV (reference sequence). Trimming removed 6 bases from V and 5 bases from J; junction bases left unmatched: 8. The CDR3 has 14 amino acids. HTBI primers from iRepertoire and Arm-PCR of CDR3 regions yielded the TCR beta libraries. TCRdb redid the calling of the multiplex PCR reads with MiXCR, one entry per CDR3 protein. Found here are 400,000 to 500,000 distinct CDR3 sequences, roughly 15% of them singletons; the top ten hold under 9%. In addition, the sample was reused for a study of T cells in Graves' hyperthyroidism and ophthalmopathy. That source reports: The study enrolled patients aged 18 to 65 with newly diagnosed hyperthyroidism of under 2 months' duration. Clinical symptoms, serum thyroxine, TRAb, thyroid ultrasound and orbital computed tomography informed diagnoses. Ophthalmopathy stood apart from stable hyperthyroidism in a 13 V-J model.

The receptor was isolated from a woman in her forties with Graves disease. J is TRBJ1-2 and V is TRBV27, with 8 bases matching TRBD1. This sample comprised peripheral blood mononuclear cells (PBMCs), obtained at new diagnosis, from a patient treated with antithyroid drugs. The CDR3 region is CASSSRDRRYGYTF. CDR3 DNA: TGTGCCAGCAGCTCCCGGGACAGGCGTTATGGCTACACCTTC.